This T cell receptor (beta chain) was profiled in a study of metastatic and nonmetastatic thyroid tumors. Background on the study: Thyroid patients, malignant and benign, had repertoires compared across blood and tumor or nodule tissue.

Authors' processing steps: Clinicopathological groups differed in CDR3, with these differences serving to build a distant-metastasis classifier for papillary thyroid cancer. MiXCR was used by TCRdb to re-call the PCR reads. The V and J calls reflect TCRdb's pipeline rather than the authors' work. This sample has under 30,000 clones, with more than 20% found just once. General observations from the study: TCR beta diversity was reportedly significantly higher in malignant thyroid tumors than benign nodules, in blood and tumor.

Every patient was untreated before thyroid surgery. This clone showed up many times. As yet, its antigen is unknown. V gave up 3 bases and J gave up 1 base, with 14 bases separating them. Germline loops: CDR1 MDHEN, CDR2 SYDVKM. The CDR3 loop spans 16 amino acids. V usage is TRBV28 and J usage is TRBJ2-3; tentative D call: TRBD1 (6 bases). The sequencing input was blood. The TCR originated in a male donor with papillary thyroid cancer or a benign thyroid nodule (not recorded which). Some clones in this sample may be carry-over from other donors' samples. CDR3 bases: TGTGCCAGCAGTTTGATGTCGACAGGCCGCACAGATACGCAGTATTTT. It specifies CASSLMSTGRTDTQYF.